This passage covers 20 T cell receptor beta chains from one sample sequenced in a study of T cell responses to AZD1222 COVID-19 vaccine (dated by TCRdb to about 2021). The library was made by the immunoSEQ multiplex PCR assay. TCRdb provides this immuneACCESS table in a form limited to in-frame rearrangements. Some clones are lacking; in checked studies, under half of them reflect an unresolved V gene, and why the rest are absent is not known. The sample table records about 90,000 clones; approximately 89% of these occur just once. Of the sample, 5.2% falls within the top ten clones. Interpreted using the paper, the time point label stands for: baseline before first vaccination. The meaning of the sample's treatment or condition label: meningococcal conjugate vaccine given as trial control. Sequenced here: peripheral blood, sampled on day 0 of MenACWY control vaccination. Receptors were obtained from an adult in good health.

J is TRBJ1-6 and V is TRBV4-2, with D perhaps TRBD1 (5 bases). CDR1 and CDR2 (germline): LGHNA, YNFKEQ. This CDR3 has 14 amino acids. Trimming cost V 4 bases and J 5 bases, with 9 bases left between them. As DNA, the CDR3 is TGTGCCAGCAGCCGGACACTCGATAATTCACCCCTCCACTTT. This codes for CASSRTLDNSPLHF.

This clone was picked up one time. V gene TRBV3-1 (or the pseudogene TRBV3-2) combines with J gene TRBJ1-2; 10 nucleotides align to TRBD1. This CDR3 region has 16 residues. V shed 4 bases and J 0 bases; nucleotides not matched to a gene: 5. Germline values: CDR1 LGHDT, CDR2 YNNKEL (reference sequence). Here the CDR3 reads CASSPGTGEANYGYTF. The CDR3 bases are TGTGCCAGCAGCCCCGGGACAGGGGAGGCTAACTATGGCTACACCTTC.

The rearrangement joins TRBV6-5 to TRBJ2-5; 8 nucleotides align to TRBD2. There are 13 residues in the CDR3. The J segment lost 4 bases and the V segment lost 6 bases, leaving 4 bases of the junction unmatched. CDR1 MNHEY and CDR2 SVGAGI come from the germline V gene. CDR3 DNA sequence: TGTGCCAGCAGGGTCGGGGGGGGAGAGACCCAGTACTTC. It yields the protein CASRVGGGETQYF.

The CDR3 DNA sequence: TGTGCCAGCAGCATAGGACAGGGGAAGTACGAGCAGTACTTC. Its protein is CASSIGQGKYEQYF. The J gene is TRBJ2-7, the V gene TRBV9; TRBD1 matches 9 bases. Per the germline V gene, CDR1 is SGDLS and CDR2 is YYNGEE. The CDR3 has 14 amino acids. The J segment lost 4 bases and the V segment lost 4 bases, leaving 6 bases of the junction unmatched. The variable domain in full, with the rest retrieved from reference TRBV9 and TRBJ2-7, is DSGVTQTPKHLITATGQRVTLRCSPRSGDLSVYWYQQSLDQGLQFLIQYYNGEERAKGNILERFSAQQFPDLHSELNLSSLELGDSALYFCASSIGQGKYEQYFGPGTRLTVT.

This clone has a handful of counts. V and J are TRBV11-3 and TRBJ2-7, with 10 bases fitting TRBD1. This CDR3 has 15 residues. Germline V lookup: CDR1 SGHNT, CDR2 YENEEA. V lost 5 bases, J lost 4 bases, and 8 bases stayed unmatched. The CDR3 reads CASSPDRGRSYEQYF. The CDR3 DNA sequence: TGTGCCAGCAGCCCCGACAGGGGGCGTTCGTACGAGCAGTACTTC.

CDR3 amino acids: CASSWGQGALEQYF. In nucleotides, the CDR3 is TGTGCCAGCAGTTGGGGACAGGGCGCGCTAGAGCAGTACTTC. The V gene is TRBV6-5, the J gene TRBJ2-7; 9 nucleotides agree with TRBD1. The CDR3 loop spans 14 amino acids. V was clipped by 4 bases and J by 7 bases; unmatched bases: 8. From germline, CDR1 is MNHEY and CDR2 SVGAGI.

V is TRBV7-2 and J is TRBJ1-3, with a possible D match to TRBD1 (5 bases). Deletions cut 5 bases from V and 0 bases from J, with 14 bases between. The CDR3 loop spans 16 amino acids. Germline V CDR1 and CDR2: SGHTA, FQGNSA. CDR3 sequence reads: CASSHSGQNSGNTIYF. The CDR3 DNA sequence: TGTGCCAGCAGCCACTCAGGACAAAACTCTGGAAACACCATATATTTT.

The rearrangement joins TRBV6-1 to TRBJ1-1; no clear D gene. Per the germline V gene, CDR1 is MNHNS and CDR2 is SASEGT. The CDR3 extends over 15 amino acids. V dropped 1 base and J dropped 0 bases, with 9 bases sitting between them. This chain's CDR3 is CASSEGVGMNTEAFF. The DNA of the CDR3 is TGTGCCAGCAGTGAAGGGGTAGGGATGAACACTGAAGCTTTCTTT.

This chain uses TRBV28 with TRBJ2-1; 9 nucleotides align to TRBD2. Per germline, CDR1 MDHEN and CDR2 SYDVKM. With V trimmed by 3 bases and J by 3 bases, 6 bases remained unmatched. The CDR3 sequence is 16 residues long. CDR3: CASSFGETSGYNEQFF. CDR3 DNA: TGTGCCAGCAGTTTTGGTGAGACTAGCGGCTACAATGAGCAGTTCTTC.

A remark on this clone: The germline gene is not matched at one end of the junction; a read error may be the cause. The genes are TRBV24-1 and TRBJ2-1; D uncertain. Germline V CDR1 and CDR2: KGHDR, SFDVKD. The CDR3 is 14 residues long. The DNA of the CDR3 is TGTGCCACCAGTGGTTTGGTTGGGGACAATGAGCAGTTCTTC. The encoded protein is CATSGLVGDNEQFF.

V gene TRBV4-2 combines with J gene TRBJ2-7; D uncertain. The germline gives CDR1 LGHNA, CDR2 YNFKEQ. Deletions cut 1 base from V and 3 bases from J, with 16 bases between. This CDR3 spans 16 amino acids. In DNA, the CDR3 is TGTGCCAGCAGCCAAGGGTTTTCAAGCGACCGCTACGAGCAGTACTTC. This codes for CASSQGFSSDRYEQYF.

The chain recombines TRBV18 with TRBJ2-7, with 9 positions matching TRBD1. The V segment lost 5 bases and the J segment 1 base; nucleotides outside the gene matches: 6. Germline CDR1 KGHSH, CDR2 LQKENI. This CDR3 region has 15 residues. CDR3 bases: TGTGCCAGCTCAACCTGGGACAGGGCTTCCTACGAGCAGTACTTC. The encoded protein is CASSTWDRASYEQYF. The full variable domain, its missing parts supplied by reference TRBV18 and TRBJ2-7, is NAGVMQNPRHLVRRRGQEARLRCSPMKGHSHVYWYRQLPEEGLKFMVYLQKENIIDESGMPKERFSAEFPKEGPSILRIQQVVRGDSAAYFCASSTWDRASYEQYFGPGTRLTVT.

The chain combines TRBV18 with TRBJ2-7; possibly TRBD1 for D (6 bases). V was pared by 5 bases and J by 3 bases, with 8 bases between. CDR1 and CDR2 from the germline V gene are KGHSH and LQKENI. CDR3 length: 12 amino acids. The CDR3 sequence: CASSSDSYEQYF. The DNA for the CDR3 is TGTGCCAGCTCATCGGACAGCTACGAGCAGTACTTC.

The chain has TRBV28 and TRBJ2-7; weak D call: TRBD2 (6 bases). CDR3 length: 15 amino acids. Germline V gene sequence: CDR1 MDHEN, CDR2 SYDVKM. The V end was cut by 5 bases, the J end by 3 bases, with 17 bases between. CDR3 nucleotides: TGTGCCAGCAGTGACCCGGGACTTCAAAACTACGAGCAGTACTTC. This encodes CASSDPGLQNYEQYF.

The genes are TRBV10-3 and TRBJ1-1; D may be TRBD1 (5 bases). The germline V and J ends were trimmed by 0 bases and 7 bases, with 12 bases remaining between them. Germline values: CDR1 ENHRY, CDR2 SYGVKD. CDR3 size: 14 residues. CDR3 amino acids: CAISESRQGLEAFF. The CDR3 DNA sequence: TGTGCCATCAGTGAGTCGAGGCAGGGCCTTGAAGCTTTCTTT.

The V gene is TRBV28, the J gene TRBJ1-5; TRBD1 matches at 7 bases. Germline V gives CDR1 MDHEN, CDR2 SYDVKM. The CDR3 runs 18 residues. The V gene end was trimmed by 6 bases and the J gene end by 0 bases; junction bases not matched to a gene: 14. The CDR3 nucleotides read TGTGCCAGCAGAAGCGCCGGGACAGATGACTATAGCAATCAGCCCCAGCATTTT. The encoded protein is CASRSAGTDDYSNQPQHF.

V usage is TRBV19 and J usage is TRBJ1-2, with D possibly being TRBD1 (5 bases). Trimming pared 4 bases from V and 4 bases from J, leaving 16 bases between. CDR1 is LNHDA, CDR2 SQIVND, per germline (reference sequence). CDR3 length equals 15 residues. The CDR3 DNA sequence: TGTGCCAGTAGTACCCCGGGGGGTTCCGGCTATGGCTACACCTTC. Its protein is CASSTPGGSGYGYTF.

The CDR3 DNA reads TGTGCCAGTAGTATTCAGATCCTTAAAGGGTCCGGGGAGCTGTTTTTT. Translation gives CASSIQILKGSGELFF. The V gene is TRBV19, the J gene TRBJ2-2; D is ambiguous. The CDR3 consists of 16 residues. The germline CDR1 and CDR2 sequences are LNHDA and SQIVND (reference sequence). V lost 3 bases, J lost 6 bases, and 17 bases lay in between.

The chain employs TRBV6-2 or TRBV6-3 and TRBJ2-2; 9 nucleotides agree with TRBD2. Germline CDR1 MNHEY, CDR2 SVGEGT. This CDR3 is built from 16 residues. V shed 6 bases and J 4 bases; nucleotides not matched to a gene: 9. The chain's CDR3 is CASSQAGLASTGELFF. The CDR3 DNA reads TGTGCCAGCAGCCAGGCGGGACTAGCCTCCACCGGGGAGCTGTTTTTT.

This chain links TRBV6-5 with TRBJ1-4; 10 nucleotides match TRBD1. CDR3 length: 14 residues. Germline CDR1 and CDR2: MNHEY and SVGAGI. V was pared by 6 bases and J by 5 bases, with 3 bases of the junction left unmatched. The CDR3 is CASSGTGENEKLFF. For the CDR3, the DNA is TGTGCCAGCAGCGGGACAGGGGAAAATGAAAAACTGTTTTTT.